This TCR beta chain was obtained from a study of T cell responses to AZD1222 COVID-19 vaccine. Study-wide findings and caveats: Donors were mostly white British, more females; clonal diversity possibly underestimated. No repertoire was sampled before or during the peak T cell response, only after it. The reported proportion of spike-specific TCRs targeting unmutated variant regions was nearly half.

Concerning this clone: The antigen remains undetermined.

The method was immunoSEQ multiplex PCR; TCRdb's version includes in-frame clones alone and lacks a portion of them. The sample contains some 96,000 clones, about nine tenths of which appear only once. This CDR3 contains 14 residues. Germline CDR1 and CDR2: SEHNR and FQNEAQ (reference sequence). V was trimmed by 1 base and J by 7 bases, leaving 13 bases between them. The chain recombines TRBV7-9 with TRBJ2-5; D remains ambiguous. This receptor was identified in an adult who received the AZD1222 COVID-19 vaccine. The sequences come from peripheral blood, collected 28 days after the second AZD1222 dose. In nucleotides, the CDR3 is TGTGCCAGCAGCTTAGAGCCGGGCTGGAGGACCCAGTACTTC. Protein product: CASSLEPGWRTQYF.